This TCR beta chain came from a study of cytomegalovirus exposure and HLA in healthy donors. The PCR had 60 Vbeta and 13 Jbeta primers. Assay: immunoSEQ multiplex PCR; the TCRdb copy retains only in-frame clones and omits some. The profile covers 97,000 or so clones, with less than 9.5% appearing a single time and 4.5% to 6% taken by the ten largest. CDR3 length: 14 residues. Trimming cost V 10 bases and J 4 bases, with 20 bases left between them. Germline V gives CDR1 MNHNS, CDR2 SASEGT. The sequenced material came from PBMCs. The rearrangement joins TRBV6-1 to TRBJ2-7; weak D call: TRBD2 (6 bases). The receptor's source is a man over 45 in good health and CMV-seropositive. CDR3 DNA sequence: TGTGCCACCTGCTGGGACTTTTACTGTTACGAGCAGTACTTC. Protein: CATCWDFYCYEQYF.